The clone carrying this TCR beta chain was counted at least ten times. Its antigen remains unknown. The CDR3 runs 12 residues. Trimming cost V 1 base and J 5 bases, with 5 bases left between them. The germline V gene encodes CDR1 SGHAT and CDR2 FQNNGV. Construction of the TCR beta libraries employed iRepertoire HTBI primers in conjunction with Arm-PCR of CDR3 regions. Via MiXCR, TCRdb re-called the multiplex PCR reads, giving one row per CDR3 protein. Of 600,000 to 850,000 distinct CDR3 sequences listed, 25% to 30% are singletons. The data derive from a study of regulatory T cells in long-lasting Graves disease. Study information: Persistent Graves' disease required over 5 years of antithyroid drugs and positive TSH receptor antibodies. The study, taken as a whole, reports: Gene preferences differed: TRBV28, TRBJ1-2, TRBJ2-5 in persistent cases.

Time point: persistent/refractory GD, antithyroid drugs over 5 years with positive TRAb. Construction of the TCR library relied on RNA isolated from PBMCs. The chain has TRBV11-2 and TRBJ1-1; D gene ambiguous. This TCR was recovered from a female donor with Graves disease. The specimen comprised peripheral blood mononuclear cells (PBMCs), sampled when the disease was refractory, from a patient treated with antithyroid drugs. The CDR3 DNA sequence: TGTGCCAGCAGCTTAGGCGTAACTGAAGCTTTCTTT. This sequence encodes CASSLGVTEAFF.